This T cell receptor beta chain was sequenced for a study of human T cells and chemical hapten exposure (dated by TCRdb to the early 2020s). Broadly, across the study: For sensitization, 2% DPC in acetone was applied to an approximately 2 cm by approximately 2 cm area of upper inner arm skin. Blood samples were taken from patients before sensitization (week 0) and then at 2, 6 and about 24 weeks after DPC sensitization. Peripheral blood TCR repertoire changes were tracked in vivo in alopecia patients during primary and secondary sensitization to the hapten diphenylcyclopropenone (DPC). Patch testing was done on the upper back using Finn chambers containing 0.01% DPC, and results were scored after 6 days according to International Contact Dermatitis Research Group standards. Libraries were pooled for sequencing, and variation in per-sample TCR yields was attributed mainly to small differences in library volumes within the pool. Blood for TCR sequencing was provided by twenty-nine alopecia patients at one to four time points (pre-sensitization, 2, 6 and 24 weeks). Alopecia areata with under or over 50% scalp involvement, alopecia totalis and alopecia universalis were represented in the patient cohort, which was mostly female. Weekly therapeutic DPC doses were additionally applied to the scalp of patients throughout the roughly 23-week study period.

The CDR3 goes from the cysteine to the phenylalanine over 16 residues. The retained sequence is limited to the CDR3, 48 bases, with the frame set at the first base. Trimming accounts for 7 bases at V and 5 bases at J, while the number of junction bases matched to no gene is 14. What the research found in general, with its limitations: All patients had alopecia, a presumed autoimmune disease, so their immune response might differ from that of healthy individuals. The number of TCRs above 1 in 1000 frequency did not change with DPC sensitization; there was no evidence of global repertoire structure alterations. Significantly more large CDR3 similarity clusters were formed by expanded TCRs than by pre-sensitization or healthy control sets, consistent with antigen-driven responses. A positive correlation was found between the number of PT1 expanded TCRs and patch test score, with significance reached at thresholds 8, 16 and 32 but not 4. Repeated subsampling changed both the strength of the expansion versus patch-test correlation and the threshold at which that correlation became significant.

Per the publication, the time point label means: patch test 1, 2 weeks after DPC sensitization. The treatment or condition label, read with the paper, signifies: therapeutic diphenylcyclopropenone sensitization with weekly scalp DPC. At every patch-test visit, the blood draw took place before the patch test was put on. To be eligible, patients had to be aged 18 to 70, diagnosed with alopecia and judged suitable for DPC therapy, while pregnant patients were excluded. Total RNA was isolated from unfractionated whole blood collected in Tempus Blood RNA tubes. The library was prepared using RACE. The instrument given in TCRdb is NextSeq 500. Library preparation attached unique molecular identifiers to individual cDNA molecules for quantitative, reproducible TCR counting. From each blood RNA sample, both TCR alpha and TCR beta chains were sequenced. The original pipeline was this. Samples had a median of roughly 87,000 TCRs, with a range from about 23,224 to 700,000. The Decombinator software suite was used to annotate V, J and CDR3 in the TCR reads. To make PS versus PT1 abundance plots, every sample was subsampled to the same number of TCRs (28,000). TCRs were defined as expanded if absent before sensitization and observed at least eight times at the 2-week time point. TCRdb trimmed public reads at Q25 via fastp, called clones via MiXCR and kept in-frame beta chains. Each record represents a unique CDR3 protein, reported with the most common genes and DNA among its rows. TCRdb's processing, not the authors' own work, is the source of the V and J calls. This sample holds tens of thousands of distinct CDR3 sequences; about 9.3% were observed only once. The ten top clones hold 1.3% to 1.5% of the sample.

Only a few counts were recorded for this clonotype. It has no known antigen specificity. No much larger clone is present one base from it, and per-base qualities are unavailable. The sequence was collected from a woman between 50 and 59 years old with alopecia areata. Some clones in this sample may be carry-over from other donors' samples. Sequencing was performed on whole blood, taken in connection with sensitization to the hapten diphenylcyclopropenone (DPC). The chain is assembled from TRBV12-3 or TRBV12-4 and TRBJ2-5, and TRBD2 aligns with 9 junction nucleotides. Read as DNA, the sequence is TGTGCCAGCACCGATCGGGCGGGAGGGCCGACGGAGACCCAGTACTTC. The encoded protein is CASTDRAGGPTETQYF.